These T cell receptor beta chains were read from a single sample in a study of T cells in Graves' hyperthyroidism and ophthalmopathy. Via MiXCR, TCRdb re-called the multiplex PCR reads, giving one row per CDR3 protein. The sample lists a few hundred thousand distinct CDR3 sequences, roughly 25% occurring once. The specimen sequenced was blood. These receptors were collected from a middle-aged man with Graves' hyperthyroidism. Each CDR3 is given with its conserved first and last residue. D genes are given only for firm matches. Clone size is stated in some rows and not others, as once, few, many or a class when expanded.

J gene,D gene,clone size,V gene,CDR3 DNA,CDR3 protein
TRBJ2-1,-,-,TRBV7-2,TGTGCCAGCAGCTCTACCCTGACGGAGGATGAGCAGTTCTTC,CASSSTLTEDEQFF
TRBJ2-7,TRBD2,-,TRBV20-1,TGCAGTGCTAGAGATTCGCTAGCGGGTGCGTCCGAGCAGTACTTC,CSARDSLAGASEQYF
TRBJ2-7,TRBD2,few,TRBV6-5,TGTGCCAGCAGTTACTCCCTCAGCGGGAGCGCCTACGAGCAGTACTTC,CASSYSLSGSAYEQYF
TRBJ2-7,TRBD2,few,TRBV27,TGTGCCAGCAGTACGGGACTAGCGGGAGCTTTTGGAGAGCAGTACTTC,CASSTGLAGAFGEQYF
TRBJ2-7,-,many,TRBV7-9,TGTGCCAGCAGCCCACGGGAGCGTACCTACGAGCAGTACTTC,CASSPRERTYEQYF
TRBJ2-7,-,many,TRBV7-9,TGTGCCAGCAGGGGGCCTACCACCTACGAGCAGTACTTC,CASRGPTTYEQYF
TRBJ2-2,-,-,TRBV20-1,TGCAGTGCGACGGACTCGAACACCGGGGAGCTGTTTTTT,CSATDSNTGELFF
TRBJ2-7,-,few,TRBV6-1,TGTGCCAGCAGTCAGGGGTACACCGAGCAGTACTTC,CASSQGYTEQYF
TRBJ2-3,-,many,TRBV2,TGTGCCAGCAGTGAAGATACGCAGTATTTT,CASSEDTQYF
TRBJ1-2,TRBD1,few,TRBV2,TGTGCCAGCAGCCTGAGTCCCTGGACAGGGAGAGGCTACACCTTC,CASSLSPWTGRGYTF
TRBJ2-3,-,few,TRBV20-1,TGCAGTGCTAGAGGTTGGTCGGGACCAGGCACAGATACGCAGTATTTT,CSARGWSGPGTDTQYF
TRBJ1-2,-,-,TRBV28,TGTGCCAGCAGTCCCCCCCAGGGGTACGGCTACACCTTC,CASSPPQGYGYTF
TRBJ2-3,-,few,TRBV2,TGTGCCAGCAATCCAAGCGGCGATACGCAGTATTTT,CASNPSGDTQYF
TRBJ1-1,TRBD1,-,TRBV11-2,TGTGCCAGCAGCTTGTTTGGCAGGGGGCAGAGTGAAGCTTTCTTT,CASSLFGRGQSEAFF
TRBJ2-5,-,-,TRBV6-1,TGTGCCAGCAGTCACCCTGGGGAGACCCAGTACTTC,CASSHPGETQYF
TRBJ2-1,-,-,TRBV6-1,TGTGCCATCAGCCGGGACCACGTCTCCTACAATGAGCAGTTCTTC,CAISRDHVSYNEQFF
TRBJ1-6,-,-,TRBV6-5,TGTGCCAGCAGTTACTCATCGGGTTCACCCCTCCACTTT,CASSYSSGSPLHF
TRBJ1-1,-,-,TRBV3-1,TGTGCCAGCAGCTATCACCGGGAAATGAACACTGAAGCTTTCTTT,CASSYHREMNTEAFF
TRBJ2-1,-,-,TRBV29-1,TGCAGCGTTTACCGGGCAAGCTCCTACAATGAGCAGTTCTTC,CSVYRASSYNEQFF
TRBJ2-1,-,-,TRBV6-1,TGTGCCAGCAGGGCGGGACTGAACAATGAGCAGTTCTTC,CASRAGLNNEQFF
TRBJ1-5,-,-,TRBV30,TGTGCCTGGGCCCACAGAGATAATCAGCCCCAGCATTTT,CAWAHRDNQPQHF
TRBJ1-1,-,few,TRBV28,TGTGCCAGCAGTTTCGCGTCAATGAACACTGAAGCTTTCTTT,CASSFASMNTEAFF